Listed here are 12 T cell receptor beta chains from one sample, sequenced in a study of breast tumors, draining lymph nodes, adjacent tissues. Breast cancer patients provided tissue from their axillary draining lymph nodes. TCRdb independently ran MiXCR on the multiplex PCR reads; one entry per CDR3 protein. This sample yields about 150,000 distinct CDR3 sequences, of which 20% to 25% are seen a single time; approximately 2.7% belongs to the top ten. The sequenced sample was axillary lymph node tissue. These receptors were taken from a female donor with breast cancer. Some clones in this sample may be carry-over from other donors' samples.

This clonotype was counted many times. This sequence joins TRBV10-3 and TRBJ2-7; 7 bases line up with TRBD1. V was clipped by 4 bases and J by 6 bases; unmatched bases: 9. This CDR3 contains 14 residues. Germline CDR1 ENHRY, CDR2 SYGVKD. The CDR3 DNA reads TGTGCCATCAGTGCTTTGACAGGGAATAGCGAGCAGTACTTC. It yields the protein CAISALTGNSEQYF.

The CDR3 is CASSLPERERGNEQFF. CDR3 nucleotides: TGTGCCAGCAGTTTACCCGAGCGGGAGCGGGGTAATGAGCAGTTCTTC. J is TRBJ2-1 and V is TRBV28; the match to TRBD2 covers 8 bases. The germline CDR1 and CDR2 sequences are MDHEN and SYDVKM. After removal of 2 bases from V and 7 bases from J, the junction contained 10 bases not matched to a gene. This CDR3 comprises 16 residues.

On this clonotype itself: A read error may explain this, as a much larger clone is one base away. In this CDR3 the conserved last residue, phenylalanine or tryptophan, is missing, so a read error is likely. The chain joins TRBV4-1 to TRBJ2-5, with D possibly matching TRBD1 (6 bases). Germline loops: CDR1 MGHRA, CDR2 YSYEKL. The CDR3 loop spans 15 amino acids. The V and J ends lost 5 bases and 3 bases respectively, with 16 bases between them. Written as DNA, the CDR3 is TGCGCCAGCAGCAAGACTGTGAACAGGGAAGAGACCCAGTACTGC. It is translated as CASSKTVNREETQYC.

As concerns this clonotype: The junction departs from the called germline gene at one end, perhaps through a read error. CDR3 sequence reads: CVSRAPGLGLGGANVLTF. CDR3 nucleotide sequence: TGTGTCAGCAGGGCGCCGGGACTAGGTTTGGGTGGGGCCAACGTCCTGACTTTC. The chain couples TRBV6-1 to TRBJ2-6; 8 bases match TRBD2. The CDR3 sequence is 18 residues long. The germline V gene has CDR1 MNHNS and CDR2 SASEGT.

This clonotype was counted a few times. The CDR3 DNA sequence: TGTGCCAGCAGTTCCGAGGGCAGAAGGTCACCCCTCCACTTT. This codes for CASSSEGRRSPLHF. The gene calls are TRBV6-6 and TRBJ1-6; unclear D gene. V lost 4 bases and J lost 10, with 14 bases in between. The CDR3 totals 14 residues. The germline CDR1 and CDR2 sequences are MNHNY and SVGAGI (reference sequence).

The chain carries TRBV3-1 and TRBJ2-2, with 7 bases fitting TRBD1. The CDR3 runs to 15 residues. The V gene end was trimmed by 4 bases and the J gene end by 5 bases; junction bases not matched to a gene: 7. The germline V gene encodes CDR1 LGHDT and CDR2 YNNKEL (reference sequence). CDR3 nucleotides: TGTGCCAGCAGCCTTGGGGACAGACTTACCGGGGAGCTGTTTTTT. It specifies CASSLGDRLTGELFF.

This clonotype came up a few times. The CDR3 reads CASSRQFTSTDTQYF. The DNA of the CDR3 is TGTGCCAGCAGCCGCCAGTTTACGAGCACAGATACGCAGTATTTT. This chain uses TRBV3-1 with TRBJ2-3; D remains unclear. Germline CDR1 and CDR2: LGHDT and YNNKEL (reference sequence). V was shortened by 4 bases and J by 0 bases, with 11 bases between the two germline ends. The CDR3 has 15 amino acids.

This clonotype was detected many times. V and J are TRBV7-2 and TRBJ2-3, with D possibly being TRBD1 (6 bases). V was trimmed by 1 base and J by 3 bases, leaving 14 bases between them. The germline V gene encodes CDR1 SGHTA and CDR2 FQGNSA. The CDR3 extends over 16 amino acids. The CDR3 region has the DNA TGTGCCAGCAGCTTAGTGGGGGCGATCCGAACAGATACGCAGTATTTT. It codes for CASSLVGAIRTDTQYF.

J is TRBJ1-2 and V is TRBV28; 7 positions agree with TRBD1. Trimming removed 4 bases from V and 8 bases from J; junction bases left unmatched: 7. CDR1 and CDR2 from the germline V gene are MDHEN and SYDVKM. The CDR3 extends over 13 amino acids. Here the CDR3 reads CASSSRQGSGYTF. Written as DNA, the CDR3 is TGTGCCAGCAGTTCTCGACAGGGCAGCGGCTACACCTTC.

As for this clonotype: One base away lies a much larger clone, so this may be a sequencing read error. Written as DNA, the CDR3 is TGTGCCAGCAGCGCTAGCGGGAGCACAGATACGCAGTATTTT. Protein sequence: CASSASGSTDTQYF. The V call is TRBV5-6, the J call TRBJ2-3; 8 bases align to TRBD2. J gave up 0 bases and V 4 bases, and 1 base lay outside the gene matches. CDR3 length: 14 residues. Germline CDR1 SGHDT, CDR2 YYEEEE. The full variable domain, its missing parts supplied by reference TRBV5-6 and TRBJ2-3, is DAGVTQSPTHLIKTRGQQVTLRCSPKSGHDTVSWYQQALGQGPQFIFQYYEEEERQRGNFPDRFSGHQFPNYSSELNVNALLLGDSALYLCASSASGSTDTQYFGPGTRLTVL.

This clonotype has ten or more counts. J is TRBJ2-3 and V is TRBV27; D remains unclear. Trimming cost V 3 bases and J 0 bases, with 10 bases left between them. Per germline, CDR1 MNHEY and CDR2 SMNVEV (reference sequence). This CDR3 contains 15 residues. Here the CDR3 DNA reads TGTGCCAGCAGTTTGGAACGAGTGAGCACAGATACGCAGTATTTT. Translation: CASSLERVSTDTQYF.

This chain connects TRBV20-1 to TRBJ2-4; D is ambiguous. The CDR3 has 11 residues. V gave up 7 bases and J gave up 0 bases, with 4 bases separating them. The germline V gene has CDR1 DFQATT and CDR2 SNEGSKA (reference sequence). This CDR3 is CSGGAKNIQYF. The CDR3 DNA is TGCAGTGGAGGAGCCAAAAACATTCAGTACTTC.